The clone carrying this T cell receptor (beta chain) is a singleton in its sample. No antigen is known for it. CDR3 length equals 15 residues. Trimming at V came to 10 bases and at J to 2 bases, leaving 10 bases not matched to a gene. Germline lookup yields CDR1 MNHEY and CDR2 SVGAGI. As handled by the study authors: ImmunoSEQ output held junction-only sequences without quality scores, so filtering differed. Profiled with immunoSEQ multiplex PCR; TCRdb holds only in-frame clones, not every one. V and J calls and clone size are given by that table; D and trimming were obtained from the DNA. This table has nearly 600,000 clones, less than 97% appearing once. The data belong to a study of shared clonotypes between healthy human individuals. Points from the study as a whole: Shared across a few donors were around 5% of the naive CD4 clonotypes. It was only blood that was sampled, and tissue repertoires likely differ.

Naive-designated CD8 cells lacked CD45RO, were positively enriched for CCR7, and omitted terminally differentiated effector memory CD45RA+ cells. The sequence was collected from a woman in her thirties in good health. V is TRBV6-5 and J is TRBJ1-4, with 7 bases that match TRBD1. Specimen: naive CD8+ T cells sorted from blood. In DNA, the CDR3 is TGTGCCACCAGAAAAAGGGGGCCTACTAATGAAAAACTGTTTTTT. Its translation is CATRKRGPTNEKLFF.